The 29 T cell receptor beta chains listed next were all sequenced from one sample in a study of T cell responses to AZD1222 COVID-19 vaccine. Data came from immunoSEQ multiplex PCR; TCRdb stores just in-frame clones and leaves some out. The profile shows over 90,000 clones, 85% to 90% of them singletons. The sample here was peripheral blood, taken on day 0 of AZD1222 vaccination. Receptors were obtained from an adult in good health.

The rearrangement links TRBV5-1 to TRBJ1-2, with D tentatively TRBD1 (5 bases). The germline V gene encodes CDR1 SGHRS and CDR2 YFSETQ. V dropped 4 bases and J dropped 8 bases, with 12 bases sitting between them. This CDR3 has 12 amino acids. The CDR3 loop is CASSTFGTGYTF. The CDR3 DNA reads as TGCGCCAGCAGCACGTTCGGGACGGGCTACACCTTC.

The chain carries TRBV10-3 and TRBJ2-2, with D perhaps matching TRBD2 (6 bases). The V and J ends lost 6 bases and 2 bases respectively, with 10 bases between them. The CDR3 extends over 14 amino acids. CDR1 is ENHRY, CDR2 SYGVKD, per germline. Here the CDR3 reads CAIRMAGNTGELFF. CDR3 sequence (DNA): TGTGCCATCAGAATGGCGGGAAACACCGGGGAGCTGTTTTTT.

The chain employs TRBV6-8 and TRBJ2-7, with D possibly being TRBD2 (5 bases). This CDR3 contains 15 residues. V was shortened by 0 bases and J by 3 bases, with 12 bases between the two germline ends. Germline V lookup: CDR1 MNHGY, CDR2 SAAAGT. CDR3 DNA: TGTGCCAGCAGTTACTCTCGGGGATCCTACTACGAGCAGTACTTC. This encodes CASSYSRGSYYEQYF.

Only one count was recorded for this clone. J is TRBJ1-1 and V is TRBV29-1; no reliable D call. Germline lookup yields CDR1 SQVTM and CDR2 ANQGSEA. The ends were cut back, 2 bases at V and 5 bases at J, with 9 bases in the middle. CDR3 length equals 12 residues. The CDR3 DNA follows: TGCAGCGTTGAATATCCGGGAACTGAAGCTTTCTTT. As protein: CSVEYPGTEAFF.

The rearrangement joins TRBV12-5 to TRBJ2-1; TRBD2 is a possible D gene (6 bases). The V gene's germline CDR1 is LGHNT and CDR2 FRNRAP. V gave up 2 bases and J gave up 2 bases, with 16 bases separating them. The CDR3 is 17 residues long. CDR3 loop: CASGLLFGGRPYNEQFF. The CDR3 region has the DNA TGTGCTAGTGGTTTGTTGTTCGGGGGTAGGCCCTACAATGAGCAGTTCTTC.

This chain links TRBV6-5 with TRBJ1-4; D unresolved. V lost 6 bases, J lost 4 bases, and 12 bases lay in between. Germline V gene sequence: CDR1 MNHEY, CDR2 SVGAGI. CDR3 size: 14 residues. The CDR3 protein is CASRAGPGNEKLFF. In nucleotides, the CDR3 is TGTGCCAGCAGGGCTGGGCCGGGTAATGAAAAACTGTTTTTT.

The gene calls are TRBV12-5 and TRBJ1-2, with 9 bases matching TRBD1. Germline V CDR1 and CDR2: LGHNT, FRNRAP. The CDR3 runs to 15 residues. The V segment lost 4 bases and the J segment 6 bases; nucleotides outside the gene matches: 9. The CDR3: CASGSWGQGRDGYTF. CDR3 in DNA: TGTGCTAGTGGTTCATGGGGACAGGGACGTGATGGCTACACCTTC.

The J gene is TRBJ2-7, the V gene TRBV4-3; D is ambiguous. V lost 4 bases to trimming and J lost 6 bases, with 7 bases between them. Per germline, CDR1 LGHNA and CDR2 YSLEER. CDR3 length equals 11 residues. CDR3 in DNA: TGCGCCAGCAGCCTGGGCGGCGAGCAGTACTTC. Translating it yields CASSLGGEQYF.

The chain combines TRBV9 with TRBJ1-3; no reliable D call. Germline loops: CDR1 SGDLS, CDR2 YYNGEE. CDR3 length: 15 residues. The V end lost 0 bases, the J end lost 4 bases, and 11 bases lay between the germline ends. The CDR3 DNA reads as TGTGCCAGCAGCGTAGGGATGGGGATAGGAAACACCATATATTTT. Encoded protein: CASSVGMGIGNTIYF.

The CDR3 reads CASSSPGDGDTEAFF. CDR3 bases: TGTGCCAGCAGTTCCCCAGGGGATGGAGACACTGAAGCTTTCTTT. This rearrangement joins TRBV28 to TRBJ1-1; the D gene is possibly TRBD1 (6 bases). The V and J ends lost 4 bases and 3 bases respectively, with 15 bases between them. The CDR3 has 15 residues. Germline assignment: CDR1 MDHEN and CDR2 SYDVKM.

The chain is built from TRBV6-5 and TRBJ1-2, with a possible D match to TRBD1 (6 bases). V lost 7 bases and J lost 0, with 9 bases in between. Germline CDR1 reads MNHEY; CDR2 reads SVGAGI. The CDR3 has 13 amino acids. The CDR3 sequence is CASTRTANYGYTF. CDR3 coding DNA: TGTGCCAGCACCAGGACAGCTAACTATGGCTACACCTTC.

V usage is TRBV18 and J usage is TRBJ1-2, with TRBD1 matching over 8 bases. V gave up 4 bases and J gave up 4 bases; unmatched junction bases: 5. Germline V gives CDR1 KGHSH, CDR2 LQKENI. The CDR3 is 14 residues long. DNA for the CDR3: TGTGCCAGCTCACGGACAGGGTTCGTCTATGGCTACACCTTC. Its translation: CASSRTGFVYGYTF.

J is TRBJ2-7 and V is TRBV3-1 (or the pseudogene TRBV3-2); the D is unclear. Per germline, CDR1 LGHDT and CDR2 YNNKEL (reference sequence). Trimming stripped 1 base from V and 5 bases from J, with 12 bases between. CDR3 length equals 14 residues. The CDR3 bases are TGTGCCAGCAGCCAAGTTGGCAGAATCCACGAGCAGTACTTC. It yields the protein CASSQVGRIHEQYF.

The chain carries TRBV7-8 and TRBJ2-7, with TRBD1 identical over 7 bases. From germline, CDR1 is SGHVS and CDR2 FQNEAQ. Unmatched junction bases numbered 8, after V lost 7 bases and J lost 2 bases. The CDR3 covers 14 residues. CDR3 amino acids: CASNLQGPTYEQYF. CDR3 coding DNA: TGTGCCAGCAACCTACAGGGGCCTACCTACGAGCAGTACTTC.

The chain joins TRBV30 to TRBJ1-1, with D unresolved. The CDR3 totals 13 residues. Trimming took off 0 bases at V and 1 base at J, with 6 bases between the two ends. The germline V gene has CDR1 GTSNPN and CDR2 SVGIG (reference sequence). CDR3 loop: CAWSVLPNTEAFF. Written as DNA, the CDR3 is TGTGCCTGGAGTGTACTCCCGAACACTGAAGCTTTCTTT.

This clone was seen once. The rearrangement uses TRBV14 and TRBJ1-6; D not certain. Germline V gives CDR1 SGHDN, CDR2 FVKESK. Trimming left V 1 base short and J 8 bases short, with 12 bases between. CDR3 length equals 15 residues. The DNA of the CDR3 is TGTGCCAGCAGCCAAGCTTTACCATCTTATTCACCCCTCCACTTT. Its protein product is CASSQALPSYSPLHF.

The CDR3 DNA is TGTGCCAGCGGGCAGTCCCGCGGAGATACGCAGTATTTT. Translation: CASGQSRGDTQYF. The J gene is TRBJ2-3, the V gene TRBV7-2; D gene ambiguous. CDR3 length: 13 residues. V lost 8 bases to trimming and J lost 5 bases, with 14 bases between them. Per germline, CDR1 SGHTA and CDR2 FQGNSA. The entire variable domain, with the rest obtained from reference TRBV7-2 and TRBJ2-3, is as follows: GAGVSQSPSNKVTEKGKDVELRCDPISGHTALYWYRQSLGQGLEFLIYFQGNSAPDKSGLPSDRFSAERTGGSVSTLTIQRTQQEDSAVYLCASGQSRGDTQYFGPGTRLTVL.

This chain links TRBV3-1 (or the pseudogene TRBV3-2) with TRBJ1-2; the D is unclear. V was cut by 2 bases and J by 0 bases, with 7 bases left in between. CDR1 is LGHDT, CDR2 YNNKEL, per germline (reference sequence). This CDR3 is built from 14 residues. The CDR3 sequence: CASSQTAPNYGYTF. In nucleotides, the CDR3 is TGTGCCAGCAGCCAAACCGCCCCTAACTATGGCTACACCTTC.

The chain combines TRBV6-1 with TRBJ1-6; weak D call: TRBD1 (5 bases). Trimming cost V 2 bases and J 6 bases, with 14 bases left between them. Germline V gene sequence: CDR1 MNHNS, CDR2 SASEGT. CDR3 length: 16 amino acids. DNA for the CDR3: TGTGCCAGCAGTGAACGGTCGGGGGTCGCTAATTCACCCCTCCACTTT. Its translation: CASSERSGVANSPLHF.

The chain recombines TRBV2 with TRBJ2-7; tentatively, D is TRBD1 (8 bases). The CDR3 covers 15 residues. V lost 5 bases and J 0 bases, leaving 14 bases between the germline ends. Germline CDR1 SNHLY, CDR2 FYNNEI. CDR3 sequence (DNA): TGTGCCAGCAGTACAAACAGGGGGGGCTCCTACGAGCAGTACTTC. This gives the protein CASSTNRGGSYEQYF.

The chain employs TRBV7-2 and TRBJ2-7; perhaps TRBD1 as D (5 bases). The V end was cut by 5 bases, the J end by 3 bases, with 11 bases between. Germline-derived CDR1 and CDR2 are SGHTA and FQGNSA. This CDR3 comprises 13 residues. The CDR3 loop is CASSPRRDYEQYF. The CDR3 DNA is TGTGCCAGCAGCCCCCGCAGGGACTACGAGCAGTACTTC.

V and J are TRBV11-1 and TRBJ1-1; a weak D match, TRBD1 (5 bases). The CDR3 is 17 residues long. The germline CDR1 and CDR2 sequences are SGHAT and FQDESV (reference sequence). V was clipped by 0 bases and J by 0 bases, with 14 bases between them. The CDR3 bases are TGTGCCAGCAGCTTAGCGCCTTGGGGCGGCGTGAACACTGAAGCTTTCTTT. This sequence encodes CASSLAPWGGVNTEAFF.

This chain links TRBV27 with TRBJ2-1; 8 bases line up with TRBD2. Germline CDR1 is MNHEY and CDR2 is SMNVEV (reference sequence). The J segment lost 3 bases and the V segment lost 2 bases, leaving 3 bases of the junction unmatched. The CDR3 extends over 15 amino acids. CDR3 nucleotide sequence: TGTGCCAGCAGTTTAGGCGCGGGGGGCTACAATGAGCAGTTCTTC. Encoded protein: CASSLGAGGYNEQFF.

The genes are TRBV7-9 and TRBJ1-2; perhaps TRBD1 as D (5 bases). Germline V gene sequence: CDR1 SEHNR, CDR2 FQNEAQ (reference sequence). V lost 3 bases, J lost 4 bases, and 9 bases lay in between. The CDR3 runs to 13 residues. The CDR3 DNA follows: TGTGCCAGCAGCTTGGGGGATTCCTATGGCTACACCTTC. Its protein product is CASSLGDSYGYTF.

This rearrangement joins TRBV7-2 to TRBJ2-7; D possibly corresponds to TRBD1 (5 bases). This CDR3 region has 14 residues. Trimming left V 3 bases short and J 2 bases short, with 11 bases between. Germline V gene sequence: CDR1 SGHTA, CDR2 FQGNSA. The CDR3 DNA sequence: TGTGCCAGCAGCTTGGGGCAGGCTACCTACGAGCAGTACTTC. It is translated as CASSLGQATYEQYF.

This clone was seen only once. The chain uses TRBV20-1 and TRBJ1-1, with D unresolved. From germline, CDR1 is DFQATT and CDR2 SNEGSKA (reference sequence). Trimming removed 6 bases at V and 7 bases at J, with 12 bases between. The CDR3 covers 11 residues. CDR3 sequence reads: CSATPLGEAFF. The CDR3 nucleotides read TGCAGTGCCACCCCATTGGGTGAAGCTTTCTTT.

This clone was seen only once. The chain has TRBV29-1 and TRBJ2-3; possibly TRBD2 for D (6 bases). Germline values: CDR1 SQVTM, CDR2 ANQGSEA. Trimming took 7 bases from V and 4 from J, leaving 15 bases between them. The CDR3 has 13 amino acids. CDR3 region: CSAQEGAADTQYF. The CDR3 DNA reads TGCAGCGCCCAGGAGGGCGCGGCAGATACGCAGTATTTT.

The rearrangement links TRBV14 to TRBJ1-2; D might be TRBD1 (5 bases). The V gene lost 1 base and the J gene lost 4 bases, with 13 bases spanning the gap. The V gene's germline CDR1 is SGHDN and CDR2 FVKESK. This CDR3 contains 15 residues. CDR3 sequence (DNA): TGTGCCAGCAGCCAAGGAGGGGCAGGCCTCTATGGCTACACCTTC. This gives the protein CASSQGGAGLYGYTF.

The genes are TRBV6-6 and TRBJ2-3; D unresolved. V was pared by 11 bases and J by 3 bases, with 12 bases between. The CDR3 totals 12 residues. Germline V lookup: CDR1 MNHNY, CDR2 SVGAGI (reference sequence). The CDR3 DNA sequence: TGTGCCGCTGGGCCAACAACAGATACGCAGTATTTT. Translation gives CAAGPTTDTQYF.